The entry below gives a single T cell receptor (beta chain) sequence along with its context. The assay was immunoSEQ multiplex PCR, and TCRdb's table has in-frame clones only and misses some. The sample shows 20,000 to 25,000 clones, just under 85% of them seen only once. This sample is drawn from a study of T cell changes during pregnancy in multiple sclerosis. This TCR came from a female donor in good health, enrolled as a control in a pregnancy study. Sequenced here: CD8+ T cells from peripheral blood mononuclear cells, sampled in the first trimester of pregnancy.

For the CDR3, the DNA is TGTGCCAGCAGCGTAGCGGGACAGCGCAATCAGCCCCAGCATTTT. It is translated as CASSVAGQRNQPQHF. The J gene is TRBJ1-5, the V gene TRBV9, with 7 bases fitting TRBD1. CDR1 and CDR2 from the germline V gene are SGDLS and YYNGEE. Unmatched junction bases numbered 2, after V lost 0 bases and J lost 2 bases. CDR3 length: 15 residues.